This TCR beta chain appears in the sequencing data of a study of blood T cell repertoires in COVID-19. The wider study: Samples of COVID-19 (acute and convalescent) were obtained from the United States, Italy and Spain. The cDNA or gDNA used as material had been derived from T cells, B-cell-depleted T cells, or PBMCs.

In the original analysis: It was from reference gene primer amplification that nucleated cell counts were estimated. Profiled with immunoSEQ multiplex PCR; TCRdb holds only in-frame clones, not every one. V and J calls and clone size are given by that table; D and trimming were obtained from the DNA. The profile covers under 150,000 clones, with 60% to 80% appearing a single time and 9% to 10% taken by the ten largest. The CDR3 covers 15 residues. The V gene lost 3 bases and the J gene lost 4 bases, with 15 bases spanning the gap. Germline V gene lookup returns CDR1 LNHDA and CDR2 SQIVND (reference sequence).

The receptor was isolated from a woman aged 45-65 years with active or convalescent COVID-19. Sequenced material: peripheral blood. The chain employs TRBV19 and TRBJ1-2; D may be TRBD1 (6 bases). Written as DNA, the CDR3 is TGTGCCAGTAGTATCCTCCGGGACAAAAGCTATGGCTACACCTTC. Translation: CASSILRDKSYGYTF.